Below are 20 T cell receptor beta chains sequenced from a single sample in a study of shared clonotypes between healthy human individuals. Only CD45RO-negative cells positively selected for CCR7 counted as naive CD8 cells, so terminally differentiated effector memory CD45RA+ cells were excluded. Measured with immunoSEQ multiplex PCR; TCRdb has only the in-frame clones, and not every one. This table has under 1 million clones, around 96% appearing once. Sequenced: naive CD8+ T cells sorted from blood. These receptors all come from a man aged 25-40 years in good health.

The CDR3 DNA reads TGTGTCTCGGAAGGGGGCGACTCCTACGAGCAGTACTTC. Protein sequence: CVSEGGDSYEQYF. V usage is TRBV28 and J usage is TRBJ2-7; 7 bases match TRBD1. Germline V gene data show CDR1 as MDHEN and CDR2 as SYDVKM. This CDR3 has 13 residues.

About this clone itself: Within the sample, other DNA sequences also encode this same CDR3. The CDR3 spells CAWSEGGEQYF. CDR3 DNA: TGTGCCTGGAGTGAGGGAGGCGAGCAGTACTTC. The V and J genes are TRBV30 and TRBJ2-7; tentatively, D is TRBD2 (6 bases). The ends were cut back, 1 base at V and 6 bases at J, with 7 bases in the middle. Germline V lookup: CDR1 GTSNPN, CDR2 SVGIG (reference sequence). The CDR3 extends over 11 amino acids.

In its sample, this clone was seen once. The CDR3 nucleotides read TGTGCCAGCAGTGAATCCGGTGGACACCCGGAAAATCAGCCCCAGCATTTT. It codes for CASSESGGHPENQPQHF. V and J are TRBV25-1 and TRBJ1-5; weak D call: TRBD1 (5 bases). The CDR3 totals 17 residues. CDR1 and CDR2 from the germline V gene are MGHDK and SYGVNS. Between the trimmed V and J ends, which lost 1 base and 4 bases, there was a span of 17 bases.

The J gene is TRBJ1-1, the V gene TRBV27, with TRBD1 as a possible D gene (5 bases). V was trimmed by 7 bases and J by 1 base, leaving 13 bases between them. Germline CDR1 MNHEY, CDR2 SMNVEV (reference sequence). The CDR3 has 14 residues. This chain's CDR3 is CASKPLGGNTEAFF. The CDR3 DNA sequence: TGTGCCAGCAAGCCCCTGGGGGGGAACACTGAAGCTTTCTTT.

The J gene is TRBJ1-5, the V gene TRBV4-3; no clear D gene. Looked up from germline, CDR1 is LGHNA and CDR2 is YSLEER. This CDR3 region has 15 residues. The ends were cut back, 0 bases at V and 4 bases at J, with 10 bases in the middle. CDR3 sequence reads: CASSQDRLGNQPQHF. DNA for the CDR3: TGCGCCAGCAGCCAAGATCGGCTCGGTAATCAGCCCCAGCATTTT.

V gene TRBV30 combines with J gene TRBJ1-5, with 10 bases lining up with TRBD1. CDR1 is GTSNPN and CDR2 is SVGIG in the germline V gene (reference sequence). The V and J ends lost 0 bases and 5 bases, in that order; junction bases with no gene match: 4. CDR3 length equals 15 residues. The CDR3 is CAWSVLGTGDQPQHF. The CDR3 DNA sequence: TGTGCCTGGAGTGTACTAGGGACAGGGGATCAGCCCCAGCATTTT.

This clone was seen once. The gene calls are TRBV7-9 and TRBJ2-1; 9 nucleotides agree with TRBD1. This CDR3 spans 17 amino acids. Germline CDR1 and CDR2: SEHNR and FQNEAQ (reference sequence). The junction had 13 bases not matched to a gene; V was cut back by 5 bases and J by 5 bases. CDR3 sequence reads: CASSQQGATGLNNEQFF. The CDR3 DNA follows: TGTGCCAGCAGCCAACAGGGGGCCACCGGACTGAACAATGAGCAGTTCTTC.

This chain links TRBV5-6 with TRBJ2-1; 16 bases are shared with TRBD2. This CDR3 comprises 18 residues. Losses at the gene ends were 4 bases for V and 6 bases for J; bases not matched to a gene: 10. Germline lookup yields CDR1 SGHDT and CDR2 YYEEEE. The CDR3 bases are TGTGCCAGCAGCGCGAGGCCGGGACTAGCGGGAGGGCCCAATGAGCAGTTCTTC. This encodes CASSARPGLAGGPNEQFF.

In DNA form, the CDR3 reads TGCGCCAGCAGCCAAGAAAGAAGCGGGGGGCTTGGAAACATTCAGTACTTC. Translation: CASSQERSGGLGNIQYF. V gene TRBV4-1 combines with J gene TRBJ2-4; 9 bases agree with TRBD2. The CDR3 loop spans 17 amino acids. J lost 6 bases, V lost 0 bases, and 9 bases had no gene match. Germline CDR1 is MGHRA and CDR2 is YSYEKL.

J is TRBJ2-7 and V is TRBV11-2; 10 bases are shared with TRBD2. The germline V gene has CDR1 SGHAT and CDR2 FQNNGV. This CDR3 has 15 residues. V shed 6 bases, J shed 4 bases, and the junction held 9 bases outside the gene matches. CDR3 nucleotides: TGTGCCAGCAGACATACCCAGCGGGAGGGATACGAGCAGTACTTC. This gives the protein CASRHTQREGYEQYF.

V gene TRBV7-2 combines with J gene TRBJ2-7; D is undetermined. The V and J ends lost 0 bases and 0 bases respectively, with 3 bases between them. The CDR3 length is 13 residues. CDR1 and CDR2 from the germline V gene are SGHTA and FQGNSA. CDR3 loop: CASSLAASYEQYF. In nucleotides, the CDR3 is TGTGCCAGCAGCTTAGCCGCCTCCTACGAGCAGTACTTC. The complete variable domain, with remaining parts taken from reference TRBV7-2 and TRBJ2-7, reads GAGVSQSPSNKVTEKGKDVELRCDPISGHTALYWYRQSLGQGLEFLIYFQGNSAPDKSGLPSDRFSAERTGGSVSTLTIQRTQQEDSAVYLCASSLAASYEQYFGPGTRLTVT.

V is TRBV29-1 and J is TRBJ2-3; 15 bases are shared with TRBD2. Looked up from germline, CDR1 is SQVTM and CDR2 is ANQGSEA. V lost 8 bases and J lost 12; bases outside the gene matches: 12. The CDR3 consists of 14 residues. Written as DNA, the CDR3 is TGCAGCACCACGGGACTAGCGGGAGGTTTTACCCAGTATTTT. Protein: CSTTGLAGGFTQYF.

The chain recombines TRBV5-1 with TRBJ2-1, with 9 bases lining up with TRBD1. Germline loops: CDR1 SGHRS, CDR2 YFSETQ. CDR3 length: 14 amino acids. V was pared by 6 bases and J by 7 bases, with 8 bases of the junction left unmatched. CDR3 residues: CASNPGQGKNEQFF. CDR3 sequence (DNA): TGCGCCAGCAATCCGGGACAGGGAAAAAATGAGCAGTTCTTC.

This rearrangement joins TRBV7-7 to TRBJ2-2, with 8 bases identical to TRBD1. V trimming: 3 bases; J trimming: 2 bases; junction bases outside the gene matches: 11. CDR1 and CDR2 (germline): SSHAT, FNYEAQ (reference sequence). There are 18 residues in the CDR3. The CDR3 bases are TGTGCCAGCAGCTTCCGGTGGACCGACAGGGGCAACACCGGGGAGCTGTTTTTT. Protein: CASSFRWTDRGNTGELFF.

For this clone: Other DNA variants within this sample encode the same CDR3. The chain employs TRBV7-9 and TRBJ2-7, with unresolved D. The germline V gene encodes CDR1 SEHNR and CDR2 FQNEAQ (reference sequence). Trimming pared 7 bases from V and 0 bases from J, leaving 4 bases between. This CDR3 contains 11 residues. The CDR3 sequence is CASMGSYEQYF. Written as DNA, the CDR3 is TGTGCCAGCATGGGCTCCTACGAGCAGTACTTC.

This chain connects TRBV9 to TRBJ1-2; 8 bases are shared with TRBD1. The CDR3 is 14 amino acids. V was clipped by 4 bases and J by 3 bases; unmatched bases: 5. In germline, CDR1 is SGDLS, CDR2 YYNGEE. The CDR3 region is CASSKHRGDYGYTF. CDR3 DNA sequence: TGTGCCAGCAGCAAACACAGGGGGGACTATGGCTACACCTTC.

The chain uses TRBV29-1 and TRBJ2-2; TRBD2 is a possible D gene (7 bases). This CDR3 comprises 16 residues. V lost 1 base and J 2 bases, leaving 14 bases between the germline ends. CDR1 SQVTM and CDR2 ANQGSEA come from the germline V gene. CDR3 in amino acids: CSVEGGGAANTGELFF. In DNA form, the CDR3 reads TGCAGCGTTGAAGGAGGGGGGGCGGCTAACACCGGGGAGCTGTTTTTT.

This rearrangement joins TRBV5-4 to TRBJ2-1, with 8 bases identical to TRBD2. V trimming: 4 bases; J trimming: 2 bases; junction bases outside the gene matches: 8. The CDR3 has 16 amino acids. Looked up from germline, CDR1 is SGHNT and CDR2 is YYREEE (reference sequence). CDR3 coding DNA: TGTGCCAGCAGCCACGTAAGCGGGGGTCCCTACAATGAGCAGTTCTTC. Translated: CASSHVSGGPYNEQFF.

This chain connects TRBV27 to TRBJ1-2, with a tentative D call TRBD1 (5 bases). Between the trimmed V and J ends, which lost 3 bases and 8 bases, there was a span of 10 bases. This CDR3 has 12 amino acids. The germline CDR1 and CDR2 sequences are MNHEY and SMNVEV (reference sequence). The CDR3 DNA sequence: TGTGCCAGCAGTTTTGGGGGGGACGGCTACACCTTC. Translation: CASSFGGDGYTF.

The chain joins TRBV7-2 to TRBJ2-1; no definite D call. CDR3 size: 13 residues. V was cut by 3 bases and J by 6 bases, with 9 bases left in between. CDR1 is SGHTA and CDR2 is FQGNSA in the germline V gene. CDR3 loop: CASSFDPFNEQFF. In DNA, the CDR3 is TGTGCCAGCAGCTTTGATCCCTTCAATGAGCAGTTCTTC. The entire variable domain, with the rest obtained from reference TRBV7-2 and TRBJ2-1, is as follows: GAGVSQSPSNKVTEKGKDVELRCDPISGHTALYWYRQSLGQGLEFLIYFQGNSAPDKSGLPSDRFSAERTGGSVSTLTIQRTQQEDSAVYLCASSFDPFNEQFFGPGTRLTVL.